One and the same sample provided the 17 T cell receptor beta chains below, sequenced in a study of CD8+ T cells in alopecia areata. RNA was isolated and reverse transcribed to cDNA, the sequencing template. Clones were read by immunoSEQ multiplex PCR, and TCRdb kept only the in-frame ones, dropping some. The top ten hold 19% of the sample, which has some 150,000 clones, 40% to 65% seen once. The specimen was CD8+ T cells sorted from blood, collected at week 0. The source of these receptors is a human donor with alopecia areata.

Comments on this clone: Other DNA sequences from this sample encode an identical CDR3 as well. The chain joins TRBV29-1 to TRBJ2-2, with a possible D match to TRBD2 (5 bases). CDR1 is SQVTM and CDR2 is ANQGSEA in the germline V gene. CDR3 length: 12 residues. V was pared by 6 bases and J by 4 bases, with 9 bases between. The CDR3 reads CSVLTSTGELFF. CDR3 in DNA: TGCAGCGTCCTTACTAGCACCGGGGAGCTGTTTTTT.

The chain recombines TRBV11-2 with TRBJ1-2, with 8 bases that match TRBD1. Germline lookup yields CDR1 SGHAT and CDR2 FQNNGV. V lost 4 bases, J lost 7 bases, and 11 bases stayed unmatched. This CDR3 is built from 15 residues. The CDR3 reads CASSSIRGRGLGYTF. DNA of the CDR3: TGTGCCAGCAGCTCTATTCGAGGCAGGGGGCTTGGCTACACCTTC.

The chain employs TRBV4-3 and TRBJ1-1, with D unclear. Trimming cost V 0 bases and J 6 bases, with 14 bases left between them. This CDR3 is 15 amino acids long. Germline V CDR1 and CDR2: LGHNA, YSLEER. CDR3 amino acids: CASSQDRVLTAEAFF. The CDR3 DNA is TGCGCCAGCAGCCAAGATCGGGTTTTAACAGCTGAAGCTTTCTTT.

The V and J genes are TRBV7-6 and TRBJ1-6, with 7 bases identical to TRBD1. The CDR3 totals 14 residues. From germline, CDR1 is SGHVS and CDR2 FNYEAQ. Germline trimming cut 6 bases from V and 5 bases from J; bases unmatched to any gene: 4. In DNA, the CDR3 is TGTGCCAGCAGGGAGACAGGGAATAATTCACCCCTCCACTTT. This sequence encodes CASRETGNNSPLHF.

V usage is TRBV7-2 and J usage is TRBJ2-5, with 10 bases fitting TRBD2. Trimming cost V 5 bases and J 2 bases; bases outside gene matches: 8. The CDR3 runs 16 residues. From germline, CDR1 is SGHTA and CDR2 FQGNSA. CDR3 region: CASSPALAGRQETQYF. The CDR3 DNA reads TGTGCCAGCAGCCCCGCACTAGCGGGGCGGCAAGAGACCCAGTACTTC.

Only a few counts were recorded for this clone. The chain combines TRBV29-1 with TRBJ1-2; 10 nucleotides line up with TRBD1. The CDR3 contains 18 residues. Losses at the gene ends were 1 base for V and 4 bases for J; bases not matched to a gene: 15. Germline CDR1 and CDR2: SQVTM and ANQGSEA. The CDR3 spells CSVEGRRVEGQGSYGYTF. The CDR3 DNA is TGCAGCGTTGAAGGGAGAAGGGTAGAGGGACAGGGGAGCTATGGCTACACCTTC.

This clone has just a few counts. The CDR3 bases are TGCAGCGTTGAATCTCCAGACTCTGGGGCCAACGTCCTGACTTTC. Encoded protein: CSVESPDSGANVLTF. V gene TRBV29-1 combines with J gene TRBJ2-6; D ambiguous. Germline CDR1 is SQVTM and CDR2 is ANQGSEA. The CDR3 sequence is 15 residues long. Trimming took 2 bases from V and 0 from J, leaving 8 bases between them.

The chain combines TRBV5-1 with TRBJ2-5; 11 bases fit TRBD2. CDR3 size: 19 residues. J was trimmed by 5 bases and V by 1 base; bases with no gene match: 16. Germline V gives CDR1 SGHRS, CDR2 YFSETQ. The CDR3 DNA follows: TGCGCCAGCAGCTTGCCACAGTTACCGACTAGCGGGGTACGGGAGACCCAGTACTTC. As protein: CASSLPQLPTSGVRETQYF.

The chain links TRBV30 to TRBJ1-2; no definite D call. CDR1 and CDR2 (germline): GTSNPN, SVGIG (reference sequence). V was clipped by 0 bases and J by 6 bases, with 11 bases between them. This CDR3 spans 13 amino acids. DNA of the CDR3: TGTGCCTGGAGTGTACTGTGGGGTCATGGCTACACCTTC. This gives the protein CAWSVLWGHGYTF. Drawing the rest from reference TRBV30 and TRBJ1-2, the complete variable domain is SQTIHQWPATLVQPVGSPLSLECTVEGTSNPNLYWYRQAAGRGLQLLFYSVGIGQISSEVPQNLSASRPQDRQFILSSKKLLLSDSGFYLCAWSVLWGHGYTFGSGTRLTVV.

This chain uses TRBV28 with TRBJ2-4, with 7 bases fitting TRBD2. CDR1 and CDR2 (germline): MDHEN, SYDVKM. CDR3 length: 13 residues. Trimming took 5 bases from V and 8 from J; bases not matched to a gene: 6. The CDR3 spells CASSPRGEDIQYF. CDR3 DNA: TGTGCCAGCAGTCCCCGGGGGGAAGACATTCAGTACTTC.

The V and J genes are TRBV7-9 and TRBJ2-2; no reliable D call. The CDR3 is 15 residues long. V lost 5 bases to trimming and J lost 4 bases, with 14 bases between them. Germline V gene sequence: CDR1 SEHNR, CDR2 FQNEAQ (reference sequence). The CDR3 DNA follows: TGTGCCAGCAGCCTGCAACGTGGAAGCACCGGGGAGCTGTTTTTT. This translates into CASSLQRGSTGELFF. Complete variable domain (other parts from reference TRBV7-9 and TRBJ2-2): DTGVSQNPRHKITKRGQNVTFRCDPISEHNRLYWYRQTLGQGPEFLTYFQNEAQLEKSRLLSDRFSAERPKGSFSTLEIQRTEQGDSAMYLCASSLQRGSTGELFFGEGSRLTVL.

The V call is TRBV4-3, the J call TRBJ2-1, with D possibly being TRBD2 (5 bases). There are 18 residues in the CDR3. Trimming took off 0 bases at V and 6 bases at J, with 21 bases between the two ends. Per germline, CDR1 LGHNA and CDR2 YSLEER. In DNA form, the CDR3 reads TGCGCCAGCAGCCAAGATTCGCCCGGGTTTGAAGGAGGCAATGAGCAGTTCTTC. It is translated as CASSQDSPGFEGGNEQFF.

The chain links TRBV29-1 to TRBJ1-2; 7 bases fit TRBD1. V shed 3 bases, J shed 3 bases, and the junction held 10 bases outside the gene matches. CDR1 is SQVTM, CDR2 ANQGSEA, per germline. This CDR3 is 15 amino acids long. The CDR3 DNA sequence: TGCAGCGTTGAGAGCCCGCGACAGGGTCACTATGGCTACACCTTC. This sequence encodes CSVESPRQGHYGYTF.

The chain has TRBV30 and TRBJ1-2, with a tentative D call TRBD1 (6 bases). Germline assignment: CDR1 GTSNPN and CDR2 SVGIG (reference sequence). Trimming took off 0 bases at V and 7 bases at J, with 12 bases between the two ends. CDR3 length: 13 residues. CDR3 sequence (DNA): TGTGCCTGGAGTGTTGGTCCAGGGGCTGGCTACACCTTC. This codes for CAWSVGPGAGYTF.

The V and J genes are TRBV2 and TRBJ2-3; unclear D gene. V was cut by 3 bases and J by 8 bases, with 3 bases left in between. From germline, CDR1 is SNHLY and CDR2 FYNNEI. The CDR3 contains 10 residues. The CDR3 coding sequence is TGTGCCAGCAGTGAGGGTACGCAGTATTTT. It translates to CASSEGTQYF.

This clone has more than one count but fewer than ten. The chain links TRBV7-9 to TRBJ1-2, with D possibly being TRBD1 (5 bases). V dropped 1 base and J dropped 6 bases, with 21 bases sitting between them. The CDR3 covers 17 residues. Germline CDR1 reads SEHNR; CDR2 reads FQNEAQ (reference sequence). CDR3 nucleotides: TGTGCCAGCAGCTTAGAGAGAACGACTCTTGGGGACCATGGCTACACCTTC. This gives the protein CASSLERTTLGDHGYTF.

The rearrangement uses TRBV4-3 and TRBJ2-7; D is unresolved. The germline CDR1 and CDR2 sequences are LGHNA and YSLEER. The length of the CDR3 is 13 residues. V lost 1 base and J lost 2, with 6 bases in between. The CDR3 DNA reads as TGCGCCAGCAGCCAAGCGGCTACCTACGAGCAGTACTTC. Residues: CASSQAATYEQYF.